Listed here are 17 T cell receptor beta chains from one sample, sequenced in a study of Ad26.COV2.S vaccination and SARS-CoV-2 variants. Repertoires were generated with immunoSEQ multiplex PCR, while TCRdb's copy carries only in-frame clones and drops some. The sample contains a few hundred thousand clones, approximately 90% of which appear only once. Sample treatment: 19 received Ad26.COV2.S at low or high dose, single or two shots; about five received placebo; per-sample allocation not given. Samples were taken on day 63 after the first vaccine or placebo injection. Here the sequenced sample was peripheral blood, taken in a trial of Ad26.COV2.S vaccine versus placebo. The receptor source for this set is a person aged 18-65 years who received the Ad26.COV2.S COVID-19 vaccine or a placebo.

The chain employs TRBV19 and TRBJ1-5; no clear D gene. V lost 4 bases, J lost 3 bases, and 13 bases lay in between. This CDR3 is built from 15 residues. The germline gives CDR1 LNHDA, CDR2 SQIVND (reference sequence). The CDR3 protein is CASSNRPSANQPQHF. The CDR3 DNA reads TGTGCCAGTAGTAACCGCCCCTCGGCCAATCAGCCCCAGCATTTT.

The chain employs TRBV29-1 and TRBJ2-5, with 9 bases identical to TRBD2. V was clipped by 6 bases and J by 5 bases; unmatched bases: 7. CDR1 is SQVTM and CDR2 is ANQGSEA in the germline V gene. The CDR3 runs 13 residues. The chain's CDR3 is CSVIAGARETQYF. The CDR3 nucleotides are TGCAGCGTGATAGCGGGGGCCAGGGAGACCCAGTACTTC. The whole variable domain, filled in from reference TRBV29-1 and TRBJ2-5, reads SAVISQKPSRDICQRGTSLTIQCQVDSQVTMMFWYRQQPGQSLTLIATANQGSEATYESGFVIDKFPISRPNLTFSTLTVSNMSPEDSSIYLCSVIAGARETQYFGPGTRLLVL.

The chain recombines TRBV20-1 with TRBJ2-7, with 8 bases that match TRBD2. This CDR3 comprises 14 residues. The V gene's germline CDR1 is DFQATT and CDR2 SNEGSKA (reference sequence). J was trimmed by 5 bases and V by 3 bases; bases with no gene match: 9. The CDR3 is CSASFRGGPHEQYF. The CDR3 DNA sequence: TGCAGTGCTAGTTTCCGGGGGGGTCCACACGAGCAGTACTTC.

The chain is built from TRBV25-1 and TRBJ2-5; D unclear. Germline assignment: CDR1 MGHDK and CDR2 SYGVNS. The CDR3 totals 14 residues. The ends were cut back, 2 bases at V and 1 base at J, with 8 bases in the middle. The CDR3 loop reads CASSERLFQETQYF. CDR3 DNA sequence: TGTGCCAGCAGTGAAAGATTATTCCAAGAGACCCAGTACTTC.

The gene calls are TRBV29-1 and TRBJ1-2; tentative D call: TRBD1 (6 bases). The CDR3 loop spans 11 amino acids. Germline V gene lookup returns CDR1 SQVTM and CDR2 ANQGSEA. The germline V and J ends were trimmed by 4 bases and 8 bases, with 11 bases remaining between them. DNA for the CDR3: TGCAGCGTTGGCGGGACAATAGGCTACACCTTC. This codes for CSVGGTIGYTF.

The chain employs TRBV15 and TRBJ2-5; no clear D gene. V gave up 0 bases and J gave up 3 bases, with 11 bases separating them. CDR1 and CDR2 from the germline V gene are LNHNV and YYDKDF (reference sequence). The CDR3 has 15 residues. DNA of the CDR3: TGTGCCACCAGCAGAGATCTGGGGTTGGAAGAGACCCAGTACTTC. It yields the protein CATSRDLGLEETQYF. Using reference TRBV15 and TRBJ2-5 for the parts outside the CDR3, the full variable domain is DAMVIQNPRYQVTQFGKPVTLSCSQTLNHNVMYWYQQKSSQAPKLLFHYYDKDFNNEADTPDNFQSRRPNTSFCFLDIRSPGLGDTAMYLCATSRDLGLEETQYFGPGTRLLVL.

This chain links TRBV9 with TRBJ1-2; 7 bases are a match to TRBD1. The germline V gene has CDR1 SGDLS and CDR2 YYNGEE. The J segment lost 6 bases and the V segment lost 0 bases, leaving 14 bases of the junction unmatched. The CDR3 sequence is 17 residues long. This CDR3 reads CASSVGGTGVRFNGYTF. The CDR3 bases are TGTGCCAGCAGCGTAGGGGGCACAGGGGTAAGGTTTAATGGCTACACCTTC.

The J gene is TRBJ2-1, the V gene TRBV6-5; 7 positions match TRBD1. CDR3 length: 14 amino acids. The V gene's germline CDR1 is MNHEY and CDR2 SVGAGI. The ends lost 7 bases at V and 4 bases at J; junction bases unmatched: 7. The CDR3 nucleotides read TGTGCCAGCAAGGGGACAGAGTTATACAATGAGCAGTTCTTC. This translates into CASKGTELYNEQFF.

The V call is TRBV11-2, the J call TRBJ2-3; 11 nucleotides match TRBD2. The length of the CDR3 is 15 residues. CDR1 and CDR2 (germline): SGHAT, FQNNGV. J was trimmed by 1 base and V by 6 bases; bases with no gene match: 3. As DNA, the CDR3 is TGTGCCAGCAGACTAGCGGGGGTGGGCACAGATACGCAGTATTTT. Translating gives CASRLAGVGTDTQYF.

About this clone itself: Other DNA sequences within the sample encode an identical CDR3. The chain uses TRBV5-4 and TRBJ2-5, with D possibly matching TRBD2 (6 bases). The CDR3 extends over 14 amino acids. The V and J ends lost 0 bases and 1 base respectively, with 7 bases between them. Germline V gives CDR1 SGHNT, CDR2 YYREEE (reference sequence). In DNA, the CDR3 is TGTGCCAGCAGCTTGGCGGGGGTCCAAGAGACCCAGTACTTC. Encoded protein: CASSLAGVQETQYF.

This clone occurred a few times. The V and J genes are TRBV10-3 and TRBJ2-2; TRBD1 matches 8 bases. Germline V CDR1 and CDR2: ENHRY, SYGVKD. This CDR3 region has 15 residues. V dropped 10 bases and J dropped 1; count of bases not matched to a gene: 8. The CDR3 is CASSSGTGNTGELFF. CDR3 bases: TGTGCCAGCTCCTCTGGGACAGGGAACACCGGGGAGCTGTTTTTT.

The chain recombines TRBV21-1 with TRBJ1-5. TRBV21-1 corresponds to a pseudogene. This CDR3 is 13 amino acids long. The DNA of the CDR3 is TGTGCCAGCAACAGATTCGGGAATCAGCCCCAGCATTTT. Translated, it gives CASNRFGNQPQHF.

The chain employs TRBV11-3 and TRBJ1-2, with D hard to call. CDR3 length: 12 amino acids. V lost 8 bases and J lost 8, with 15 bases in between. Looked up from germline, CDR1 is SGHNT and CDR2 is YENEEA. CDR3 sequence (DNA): TGTGCCAGCCCCCCCCGCACTGAAGGCTACACCTTC. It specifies CASPPRTEGYTF.

As DNA, the CDR3 is TGTGCCAGCTCACCAGGGACAGGGAGGACCTACGAGCAGTACTTC. This codes for CASSPGTGRTYEQYF. This sequence joins TRBV18 and TRBJ2-7, with TRBD1 matching over 9 bases. CDR1 is KGHSH, CDR2 LQKENI, per germline. V shed 2 bases and J 2 bases; nucleotides not matched to a gene: 4. CDR3 length: 15 residues.

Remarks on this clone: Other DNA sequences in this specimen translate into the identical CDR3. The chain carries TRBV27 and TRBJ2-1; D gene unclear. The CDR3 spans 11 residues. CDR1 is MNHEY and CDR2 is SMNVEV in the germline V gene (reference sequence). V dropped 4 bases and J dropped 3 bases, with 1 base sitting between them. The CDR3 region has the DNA TGTGCCAGCAGTTACTACAATGAGCAGTTCTTC. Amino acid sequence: CASSYYNEQFF.

The CDR3, as DNA: TGTGCCAGCAGCTCAGGACTAGCGGGGACGAACACCGGGGAGCTGTTTTTT. It yields the protein CASSSGLAGTNTGELFF. The chain combines TRBV3-1 (or the pseudogene TRBV3-2) with TRBJ2-2; TRBD2 matches 12 bases. V was pared by 5 bases and J by 0 bases, with 4 bases of the junction left unmatched. There are 17 residues in the CDR3. From germline, CDR1 is LGHDT and CDR2 YNNKEL (reference sequence).

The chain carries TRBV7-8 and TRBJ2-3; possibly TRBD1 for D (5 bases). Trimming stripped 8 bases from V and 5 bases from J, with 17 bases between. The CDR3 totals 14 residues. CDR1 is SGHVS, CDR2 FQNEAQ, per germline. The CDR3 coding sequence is TGTGCCAGCCTTACAGGATTCCTGGGAGATACGCAGTATTTT. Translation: CASLTGFLGDTQYF.